These 14 T cell receptor beta chains originate from one sample sequenced in a study of T cell responses to AZD1222 COVID-19 vaccine. Method: immunoSEQ multiplex PCR; TCRdb's copy keeps in-frame clones and lacks some. The profile shows roughly 35,000 clones, 75% to 85% of them singletons. The sequencing used peripheral blood, collected 28 days after the second AZD1222 dose. These receptors were collected from an adult who received the AZD1222 COVID-19 vaccine.

This clone was found a few times. This chain connects TRBV7-8 to TRBJ1-1; D remains ambiguous. The V and J ends lost 5 bases and 5 bases respectively, with 12 bases between them. Germline CDR1 reads SGHVS; CDR2 reads FQNEAQ. CDR3 size: 13 residues. CDR3 in DNA: TGTGCCAGCAGCCCTTACGGGTGGACTGAAGCTTTCTTT. Translated: CASSPYGWTEAFF.

This clone came up once. The CDR3 protein is CASGRQGNTEAFF. CDR3 DNA sequence: TGTGCCAGCGGAAGACAGGGGAACACTGAAGCTTTCTTT. The gene calls are TRBV12-3 or TRBV12-4 and TRBJ1-1; 7 nucleotides agree with TRBD1. V gave up 8 bases and J gave up 1 base; unmatched junction bases: 4. The CDR3 loop spans 13 amino acids.

The gene calls are TRBV2 and TRBJ2-5, with no clear D. From germline, CDR1 is SNHLY and CDR2 FYNNEI. V lost 6 bases to trimming and J lost 2 bases, with 10 bases between them. This CDR3 is 13 amino acids long. The CDR3 DNA reads as TGTGCCAGCAGGGTAGAGGTTCAAGAGACCCAGTACTTC. It encodes CASRVEVQETQYF.

This clone was seen a single time. The CDR3 nucleotides read TGTGCCAGCAGCTTTGGACAGGGACTGAACACTGAAGCTTTCTTT. Translation: CASSFGQGLNTEAFF. The chain carries TRBV5-5 and TRBJ1-1; 8 bases align to TRBD1. The CDR3 consists of 15 residues. From germline, CDR1 is SGHKS and CDR2 YYEKEE (reference sequence). Trimming at V came to 2 bases and at J to 0 bases, leaving 3 bases not matched to a gene. Filled out from reference TRBV5-5 and TRBJ1-1, the complete variable domain reads DAGVTQSPTHLIKTRGQQVTLRCSPISGHKSVSWYQQVLGQGPQFIFQYYEKEERGRGNFPDRFSARQFPNYSSELNVNALLLGDSALYLCASSFGQGLNTEAFFGQGTRLTVV.

In its sample, this clone was seen a few times. This chain uses TRBV19 with TRBJ2-7; tentatively, D is TRBD1 (6 bases). Germline values: CDR1 LNHDA, CDR2 SQIVND (reference sequence). Trimming removed 5 bases from V and 6 bases from J, with 17 bases in between. The CDR3 is made up of 14 amino acids. In nucleotides, the CDR3 is TGTGCCAGTAGTCCACACTACACAGGGTCCGAGCAGTACTTC. It translates to CASSPHYTGSEQYF. The full variable domain, rest sourced from reference TRBV19 and TRBJ2-7, is DGGITQSPKYLFRKEGQNVTLSCEQNLNHDAMYWYRQDPGQGLRLIYYSQIVNDFQKGDIAEGYSVSREKKESFPLTVTSAQKNPTAFYLCASSPHYTGSEQYFGPGTRLTVT.

The V and J genes are TRBV18 and TRBJ1-2; a weak D match, TRBD1 (6 bases). Looked up from germline, CDR1 is KGHSH and CDR2 is LQKENI. Trimming removed 5 bases from V and 4 bases from J, with 11 bases in between. This CDR3 is 13 amino acids long. The CDR3 DNA is TGTGCCAGCTCATCGGACAGTCGCTATGGCTACACCTTC. This translates into CASSSDSRYGYTF. Full variable domain (missing parts from reference TRBV18 and TRBJ1-2): NAGVMQNPRHLVRRRGQEARLRCSPMKGHSHVYWYRQLPEEGLKFMVYLQKENIIDESGMPKERFSAEFPKEGPSILRIQQVVRGDSAAYFCASSSDSRYGYTFGSGTRLTVV.

The chain links TRBV6-5 to TRBJ1-2; TRBD1 matches at 8 bases. The germline V gene encodes CDR1 MNHEY and CDR2 SVGAGI. The length of the CDR3 is 16 residues. V lost 2 bases to trimming and J lost 4 bases; unmatched junction nucleotides: 9. As DNA, the CDR3 is TGTGCCAGCAGTTACCTGGGCAGGGGGCTGGGCTATGGCTACACCTTC. Amino acid sequence: CASSYLGRGLGYGYTF.

The V call is TRBV5-6, the J call TRBJ2-7; D uncertain. The CDR3 is made up of 15 amino acids. Deletions cut 1 base from V and 4 bases from J, with 15 bases between. Germline CDR1 and CDR2: SGHDT and YYEEEE. CDR3 region: CASSLRDGIDYEQYV. DNA of the CDR3: TGTGCCAGCAGCTTGAGAGACGGAATAGATTACGAGCAGTACGTC.

The count of this clone is one. The chain is built from TRBV6-5 and TRBJ1-4, with 7 bases that match TRBD1. V shed 2 bases, J shed 5 bases, and the junction held 5 bases outside the gene matches. CDR1 is MNHEY and CDR2 is SVGAGI in the germline V gene. CDR3 length: 15 amino acids. As DNA, the CDR3 is TGTGCCAGCAGTTACACGCGCAGGGGGAATGAAAAACTGTTTTTT. This translates into CASSYTRRGNEKLFF.

V is TRBV21-1 and J is TRBJ2-1; the DNA was not used to check the table's D call, TRBD2. TRBV21-1 is reported as a pseudogene. The CDR3 runs to 18 residues. DNA of the CDR3: TGTGCCAGCAGCAGGGTAGCGGGAGAGTATAGGTCCTACAATGAGCAGTTCTTC. Its protein is CASSRVAGEYRSYNEQFF.

The chain carries TRBV4-2 and TRBJ2-1, with TRBD2 matching over 13 bases. This CDR3 has 17 residues. The junction had 8 bases not matched to a gene; V was cut back by 2 bases and J by 7 bases. Germline V gene data show CDR1 as LGHNA and CDR2 as YNFKEQ. CDR3 bases: TGTGCCAGCAGCCAATCAGGGACTAGCGGGGCCGAAAATGAGCAGTTCTTC. Protein: CASSQSGTSGAENEQFF.

The rearrangement uses TRBV6-4 and TRBJ2-7; D is perhaps TRBD2 (6 bases). V gave up 0 bases and J gave up 2 bases, with 11 bases separating them. The CDR3 has 15 amino acids. Germline values: CDR1 MRHNA, CDR2 SNTAGT. CDR3 coding DNA: TGTGCCAGCAGTGACTCGGGAGGATCTACCTACGAGCAGTACTTC. Translating it yields CASSDSGGSTYEQYF.

The chain is built from TRBV5-1 and TRBJ1-5; 7 nucleotides line up with TRBD1. This CDR3 is built from 15 residues. The germline V gene has CDR1 SGHRS and CDR2 YFSETQ. J was trimmed by 4 bases and V by 0 bases; bases with no gene match: 4. CDR3 sequence: CASSLAGGRNQPQHF. CDR3 DNA: TGCGCCAGCAGCTTGGCAGGGGGGAGGAATCAGCCCCAGCATTTT.

V usage is TRBV3-1 (or the pseudogene TRBV3-2) and J usage is TRBJ2-1, with 11 bases lining up with TRBD2. This CDR3 comprises 15 residues. Germline V gene data show CDR1 as LGHDT and CDR2 as YNNKEL (reference sequence). J gave up 5 bases and V 1 base, and 1 base lay outside the gene matches. The CDR3 bases are TGTGCCAGCAGCCAAGCTAGCGGGGGGCACAATGAGCAGTTCTTC. This translates into CASSQASGGHNEQFF.